The 24 T cell receptor beta chains below were found in one sample sequenced in a study of shared clonotypes between healthy human individuals. Data came from immunoSEQ multiplex PCR; TCRdb stores just in-frame clones and leaves some out. Of about 2.4 million clones in the sample, over 85% were seen once. Sequencing used naive CD4+ T cells from PBMCs. Noted subset: CD45RA+ positively selected. These receptors came from a man aged 18 to 30 in good health. Some clones in this sample may be carry-over from other donors' samples.

The V and J genes are TRBV7-9 and TRBJ2-2; 9 nucleotides agree with TRBD2. The trim removed 6 bases at V and 4 bases at J, leaving 6 bases unmatched. The germline V gene encodes CDR1 SEHNR and CDR2 FQNEAQ (reference sequence). This CDR3 region has 15 residues. The CDR3 sequence is CASSQTSGSTGELFF. The CDR3 DNA follows: TGTGCCAGCAGTCAGACTAGCGGTTCCACCGGGGAGCTGTTTTTT.

V is TRBV29-1 and J is TRBJ2-3; tentative D call: TRBD1 (6 bases). CDR1 and CDR2 (germline): SQVTM, ANQGSEA. V lost 5 bases, J lost 6 bases, and 21 bases lay in between. CDR3 length equals 15 residues. The CDR3 loop is CSVSDTGTLEDTQYF. Here the CDR3 DNA reads TGCAGCGTTTCCGATACCGGGACACTCGAGGATACGCAGTATTTT.

Notes on this clone: Because the CDR3 is missing its conserved closing phenylalanine or tryptophan, this is likely a read error. The rearrangement links TRBV5-6 to TRBJ1-1; no definite D call. Germline V gene lookup returns CDR1 SGHDT and CDR2 YYEEEE. V was clipped by 5 bases and J by 5 bases, with 10 bases between them. This CDR3 contains 12 residues. CDR3 protein: CASSRIGTEAFL. Here the CDR3 DNA reads TGTGCCAGCAGTAGGATTGGGACTGAAGCTTTCCTT.

The chain uses TRBV5-1 and TRBJ2-7; 8 bases align to TRBD1. After removal of 4 bases from V and 5 bases from J, the junction contained 8 bases not matched to a gene. This CDR3 is built from 14 residues. CDR1 and CDR2 from the germline V gene are SGHRS and YFSETQ. CDR3 amino acids: CASSKPATGDEQYF. The CDR3 DNA follows: TGCGCCAGCAGCAAACCGGCGACAGGGGACGAGCAGTACTTC. The whole variable domain, remainder taken from reference TRBV5-1 and TRBJ2-7, is KAGVTQTPRYLIKTRGQQVTLSCSPISGHRSVSWYQQTPGQGLQFLFEYFSETQRNKGNFPGRFSGRQFSNSRSEMNVSTLELGDSALYLCASSKPATGDEQYFGPGTRLTVT.

The J gene is TRBJ2-5, the V gene TRBV5-1; D is undetermined. Germline V gene sequence: CDR1 SGHRS, CDR2 YFSETQ. The CDR3 is 15 residues long. Trimming removed 2 bases from V and 5 bases from J, with 16 bases in between. CDR3 in DNA: TGCGCCAGCAGCTTAACACAGCGCACCGGGGAGACCCAGTACTTC. This encodes CASSLTQRTGETQYF.

This clone has a single count. This chain uses TRBV30 with TRBJ2-3; weak D call: TRBD2 (5 bases). This CDR3 is 14 amino acids long. Trimming left V 8 bases short and J 0 bases short, with 15 bases between. CDR1 GTSNPN and CDR2 SVGIG come from the germline V gene (reference sequence). This chain's CDR3 is CARTRRTSTDTQYF. CDR3 coding DNA: TGTGCCAGGACCCGACGGACTAGCACAGATACGCAGTATTTT.

This clone was counted once. The V call is TRBV15, the J call TRBJ2-1; tentative D call: TRBD2 (5 bases). Trimming pared 0 bases from V and 15 bases from J, leaving 15 bases between. CDR3 length: 13 amino acids. Germline V CDR1 and CDR2: LNHNV, YYDKDF (reference sequence). CDR3 protein: CATSRDWWENPFF. DNA for the CDR3: TGTGCCACCAGCAGAGATTGGTGGGAGAATCCGTTCTTC.

About this clone: Other DNA sequences in this specimen translate into the identical CDR3. The J gene is TRBJ1-3, the V gene TRBV9, with D tentatively TRBD1 (5 bases). Per germline, CDR1 SGDLS and CDR2 YYNGEE. The CDR3 extends over 15 amino acids. Trimming removed 2 bases from V and 1 base from J, with 10 bases in between. For the CDR3, the DNA is TGTGCCAGCAGCGTGGAAGGGGCATCTGGAAACACCATATATTTT. This encodes CASSVEGASGNTIYF.

V usage is TRBV27 and J usage is TRBJ2-2; 8 bases fit TRBD2. The CDR3 runs to 15 residues. Trimming at V came to 5 bases and at J to 3 bases, leaving 5 bases not matched to a gene. CDR1 MNHEY and CDR2 SMNVEV come from the germline V gene (reference sequence). In DNA form, the CDR3 reads TGTGCCAGCAGTAGAGCGGGAGTGCACACCGGGGAGCTGTTTTTT. Protein sequence: CASSRAGVHTGELFF.

The chain links TRBV10-3 to TRBJ2-4; D is undetermined. The CDR3 consists of 13 residues. Germline assignment: CDR1 ENHRY and CDR2 SYGVKD. Trimming removed 10 bases from V and 5 bases from J, with 15 bases in between. CDR3 in amino acids: CATGSQTENIQYF. CDR3 nucleotide sequence: TGTGCCACCGGGTCACAAACTGAAAACATTCAGTACTTC.

The table lists this clone with a count of one. This chain connects TRBV18 to TRBJ1-1, with a weak D call TRBD1 (5 bases). Trimming took 2 bases from V and 4 from J, leaving 17 bases between them. The germline V gene encodes CDR1 KGHSH and CDR2 LQKENI. The CDR3 contains 16 residues. CDR3: CASSPGVGRVTTEAFF. CDR3 DNA sequence: TGTGCCAGCTCACCAGGAGTAGGCAGGGTCACCACTGAAGCTTTCTTT.

This clone was counted a single time. The CDR3 DNA reads as TGTGCCAGCAGCTTATATACCGCGGGAGGAGGTGGGGCCAACGTCCTGACTTTC. Protein sequence: CASSLYTAGGGGANVLTF. The chain uses TRBV11-1 and TRBJ2-6; 8 bases are a match to TRBD2. Germline V lookup: CDR1 SGHAT, CDR2 FQDESV (reference sequence). The CDR3 length is 18 residues. With V trimmed by 2 bases and J by 3 bases, 9 bases remained unmatched.

This clone was recorded once. CDR3 sequence: CASSPRPRENGYTF. In DNA, the CDR3 is TGTGCCAGCAGCCCCCGACCGAGGGAGAATGGCTACACCTTC. This sequence joins TRBV7-8 and TRBJ1-2; D is uncertain. The V end was cut by 5 bases, the J end by 6 bases, with 16 bases between. The CDR3 is 14 residues long. The V gene's germline CDR1 is SGHVS and CDR2 FQNEAQ.

This clone showed up just once. The chain joins TRBV30 to TRBJ1-3; D remains ambiguous. Germline V CDR1 and CDR2: GTSNPN, SVGIG (reference sequence). The length of the CDR3 is 13 residues. V shed 2 bases and J shed 3 bases, with 8 bases lying between them. CDR3 nucleotides: TGTGCCTGGAGTCCGGGGTTTGGAAACACCATATATTTT. Translation: CAWSPGFGNTIYF.

The chain combines TRBV7-9 with TRBJ2-5, with 8 bases fitting TRBD2. With V trimmed by 6 bases and J by 4 bases, 4 bases remained unmatched. The CDR3 consists of 13 residues. Germline V gene lookup returns CDR1 SEHNR and CDR2 FQNEAQ (reference sequence). The DNA of the CDR3 is TGTGCCAGCAGATCCGGGACTAGAGAGACCCAGTACTTC. This encodes CASRSGTRETQYF.

Concerning this clone itself: This same CDR3 is encoded by further DNA sequences in the sample. J is TRBJ2-1 and V is TRBV28; D ambiguous. Trimming removed 1 base at V and 10 bases at J, with 5 bases between. The CDR3 runs 11 residues. The germline gives CDR1 MDHEN, CDR2 SYDVKM. CDR3 sequence (DNA): TGTGCCAGCAGTTTATTACGGGAGCAGTTCTTC. Translating gives CASSLLREQFF.

The V call is TRBV11-2, the J call TRBJ2-3, with 10 nucleotides matching TRBD2. V lost 4 bases to trimming and J lost 4 bases; unmatched junction nucleotides: 17. CDR1 and CDR2 from the germline V gene are SGHAT and FQNNGV. This CDR3 is 19 amino acids long. CDR3 sequence reads: CASSSTIGLAGAGADTQYF. The DNA for the CDR3 is TGTGCCAGCAGCTCCACTATCGGGCTAGCGGGAGCTGGCGCAGATACGCAGTATTTT.

The V gene is TRBV19, the J gene TRBJ1-1; unclear D gene. This CDR3 spans 17 amino acids. The germline CDR1 and CDR2 sequences are LNHDA and SQIVND (reference sequence). Deletions cut 0 bases from V and 2 bases from J, with 16 bases between. The CDR3 region is CASSIDTERGRNTEAFF. The CDR3 DNA sequence: TGTGCCAGTAGTATAGACACCGAGAGAGGGAGAAACACTGAAGCTTTCTTT.

About this clone: Within the sample, other DNA sequences also encode this same CDR3. Here the CDR3 reads CASSPGPQETQYF. CDR3 in DNA: TGTGCCAGCAGCCCCGGGCCACAAGAGACCCAGTACTTC. The V call is TRBV7-3, the J call TRBJ2-5; D gene unclear. This CDR3 region has 13 residues. Trimming removed 5 bases at V and 2 bases at J, with 9 bases between. CDR1 is SGHTA, CDR2 FQGTGA, per germline. Variable domain in full (rest from reference TRBV7-3 and TRBJ2-5): GAGVSQTPSNKVTEKGKYVELRCDPISGHTALYWYRQSLGQGPEFLIYFQGTGAADDSGLPNDRFFAVRPEGSVSTLKIQRTERGDSAVYLCASSPGPQETQYFGPGTRLLVL.

This clone was counted once. This chain connects TRBV30 to TRBJ2-3, with a tentative D call TRBD1 (7 bases). The CDR3 loop spans 15 amino acids. Germline CDR1 and CDR2: GTSNPN and SVGIG (reference sequence). Trimming removed 2 bases at V and 5 bases at J, with 17 bases between. DNA of the CDR3: TGTGCCTGGAGTAAGACAGGGAGGAGTGGAGATACGCAGTATTTT. Its translation: CAWSKTGRSGDTQYF.

V usage is TRBV7-9 and J usage is TRBJ1-4; the match to TRBD1 covers 8 bases. The CDR3 spans 15 residues. Germline V CDR1 and CDR2: SEHNR, FQNEAQ (reference sequence). V shed 5 bases and J 5 bases; nucleotides not matched to a gene: 7. CDR3 DNA: TGTGCCAGCAGCATCCAGACAGGGGTCAATGAAAAACTGTTTTTT. Its protein product is CASSIQTGVNEKLFF. The full variable domain, rest sourced from reference TRBV7-9 and TRBJ1-4, is DTGVSQNPRHKITKRGQNVTFRCDPISEHNRLYWYRQTLGQGPEFLTYFQNEAQLEKSRLLSDRFSAERPKGSFSTLEIQRTEQGDSAMYLCASSIQTGVNEKLFFGSGTQLSVL.

As regards this clone: The sample holds other DNA sequences that translate to the same CDR3. The V gene is TRBV18, the J gene TRBJ2-7, with D hard to call. Deletions cut 3 bases from V and 3 bases from J, with 9 bases between. CDR3 length: 13 residues. Looked up from germline, CDR1 is KGHSH and CDR2 is LQKENI. CDR3 sequence reads: CASSPASSYEQYF. In DNA form, the CDR3 reads TGTGCCAGCTCACCGGCGAGCAGCTACGAGCAGTACTTC.

This clone was observed once. V and J are TRBV7-8 and TRBJ2-5, with 8 bases that match TRBD1. The CDR3 is 14 amino acids. The V gene's germline CDR1 is SGHVS and CDR2 FQNEAQ. V was pared by 5 bases and J by 1 base, with 3 bases of the junction left unmatched. CDR3 loop: CASSVDRGQETQYF. The DNA of the CDR3 is TGTGCCAGCAGCGTAGACAGGGGCCAAGAGACCCAGTACTTC.

This chain uses TRBV6-6 with TRBJ2-7; D might be TRBD2 (5 bases). The CDR3 is made up of 14 amino acids. V was shortened by 0 bases and J by 6 bases, with 12 bases between the two germline ends. The germline V gene has CDR1 MNHNY and CDR2 SVGAGI (reference sequence). Here the CDR3 reads CASSYSERGFEQYF. As DNA, the CDR3 is TGTGCCAGCAGTTACTCGGAGAGAGGGTTCGAGCAGTACTTC.